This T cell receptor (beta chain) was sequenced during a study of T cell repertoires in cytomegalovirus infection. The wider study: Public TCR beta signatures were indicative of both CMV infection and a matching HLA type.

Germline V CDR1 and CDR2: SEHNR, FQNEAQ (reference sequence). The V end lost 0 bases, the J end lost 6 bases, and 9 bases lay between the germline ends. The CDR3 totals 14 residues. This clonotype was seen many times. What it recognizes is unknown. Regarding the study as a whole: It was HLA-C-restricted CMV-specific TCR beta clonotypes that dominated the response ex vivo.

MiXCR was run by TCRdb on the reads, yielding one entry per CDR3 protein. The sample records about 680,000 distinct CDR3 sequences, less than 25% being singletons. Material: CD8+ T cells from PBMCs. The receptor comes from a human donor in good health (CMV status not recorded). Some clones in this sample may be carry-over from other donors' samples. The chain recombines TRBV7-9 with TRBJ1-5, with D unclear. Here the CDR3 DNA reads TGTGCCAGCAGCTTAGCCGATTGGGGTCAGCCCCAGCATTTT. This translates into CASSLADWGQPQHF.